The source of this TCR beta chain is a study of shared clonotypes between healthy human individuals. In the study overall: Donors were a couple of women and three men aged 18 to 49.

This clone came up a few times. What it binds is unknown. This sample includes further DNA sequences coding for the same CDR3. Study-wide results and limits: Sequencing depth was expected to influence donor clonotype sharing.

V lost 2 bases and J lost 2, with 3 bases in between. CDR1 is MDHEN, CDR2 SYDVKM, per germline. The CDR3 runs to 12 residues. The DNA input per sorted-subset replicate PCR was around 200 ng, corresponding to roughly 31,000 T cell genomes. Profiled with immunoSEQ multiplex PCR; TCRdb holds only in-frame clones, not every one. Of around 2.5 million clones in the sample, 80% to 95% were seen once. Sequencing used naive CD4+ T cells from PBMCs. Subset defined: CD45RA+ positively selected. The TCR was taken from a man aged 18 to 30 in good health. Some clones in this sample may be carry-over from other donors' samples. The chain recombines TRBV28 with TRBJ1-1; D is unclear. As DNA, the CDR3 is TGTGCCAGCAGTTTACCAAACACTGAAGCTTTCTTT. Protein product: CASSLPNTEAFF.